This T cell receptor (beta chain) came from a study of shared clonotypes between healthy human individuals. V lost 2 bases, J lost 5 bases, and 12 bases lay in between. CDR3 length: 14 residues. CDR1 is MDHEN, CDR2 SYDVKM, per germline. Sequencing was performed with immunoSEQ multiplex PCR; in TCRdb, only in-frame clones are kept and a portion is missing. The sample shows some 1,600,000 clones, around 98% of them seen only once. This sequence originates from a man aged 25-40 years in good health. Sequenced input: naive CD4+ T cells sorted from blood. Subset indicated: CD45RA+ positively selected. The rearrangement joins TRBV28 to TRBJ2-5, with D unresolved. CDR3 loop: CASSLIGIGETQYF. In DNA form, the CDR3 reads TGTGCCAGCAGTTTAATTGGCATTGGGGAGACCCAGTACTTC.